This T cell receptor beta chain came from a study of T cell responses to AZD1222 COVID-19 vaccine. Overall study context: Some second doses came at about 4 weeks and others at about 12 weeks; these were pooled. Points from the study as a whole: Unmutated variant regions are reportedly the target of nearly half of TCRs that are spike-specific. Clonal diversity may have been underestimated in mostly white British donors. Distributed over spike, vaccine-associated CD4 TCRs predominated at 160-218 and 743-854.

The germline gives CDR1 SGHTA, CDR2 FQGTGA. V was trimmed by 5 bases and J by 0 bases, leaving 11 bases between them. The CDR3 extends over 14 amino acids. This clone was recorded only once. The antigen is undetermined. Sequenced by immunoSEQ multiplex PCR; TCRdb stores in-frame clones only, minus some. The repertoire holds roughly 150,000 clones, about 92% seen once, with 2.3% in the top ten. This sequence was found in an adult in good health. Sequences were derived from peripheral blood, sampled on day 0 of AZD1222 vaccination. The chain combines TRBV7-3 with TRBJ2-7; the D gene could be TRBD1 or TRBD2 (5 bases each). The CDR3 here is CASSPAGTSYEQYF. In DNA form, the CDR3 reads TGTGCCAGCAGCCCCGCAGGGACCTCCTACGAGCAGTACTTC.